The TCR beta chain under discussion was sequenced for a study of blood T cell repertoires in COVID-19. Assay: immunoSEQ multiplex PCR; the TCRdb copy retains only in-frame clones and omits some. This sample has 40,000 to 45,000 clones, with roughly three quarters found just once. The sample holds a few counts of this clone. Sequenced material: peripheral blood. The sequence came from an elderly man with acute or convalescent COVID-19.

CDR3 amino acids: CASSHQTSSSGNTIYF. In DNA, the CDR3 is TGTGCCAGCAGCCACCAGACTTCAAGCTCTGGAAACACCATATATTTT. The chain has TRBV7-8 and TRBJ1-3, with no clear D. The germline V and J ends were trimmed by 5 bases and 0 bases, with 14 bases remaining between them. Per germline, CDR1 SGHVS and CDR2 FQNEAQ. CDR3 length: 16 residues. The full variable domain, rest sourced from reference TRBV7-8 and TRBJ1-3, is GAGVSQSPRYKVAKRGQDVALRCDPISGHVSLFWYQQALGQGPEFLTYFQNEAQLDKSGLPSDRFFAERPEGSVSTLKIQRTQQEDSAVYLCASSHQTSSSGNTIYFGEGSWLTVV.